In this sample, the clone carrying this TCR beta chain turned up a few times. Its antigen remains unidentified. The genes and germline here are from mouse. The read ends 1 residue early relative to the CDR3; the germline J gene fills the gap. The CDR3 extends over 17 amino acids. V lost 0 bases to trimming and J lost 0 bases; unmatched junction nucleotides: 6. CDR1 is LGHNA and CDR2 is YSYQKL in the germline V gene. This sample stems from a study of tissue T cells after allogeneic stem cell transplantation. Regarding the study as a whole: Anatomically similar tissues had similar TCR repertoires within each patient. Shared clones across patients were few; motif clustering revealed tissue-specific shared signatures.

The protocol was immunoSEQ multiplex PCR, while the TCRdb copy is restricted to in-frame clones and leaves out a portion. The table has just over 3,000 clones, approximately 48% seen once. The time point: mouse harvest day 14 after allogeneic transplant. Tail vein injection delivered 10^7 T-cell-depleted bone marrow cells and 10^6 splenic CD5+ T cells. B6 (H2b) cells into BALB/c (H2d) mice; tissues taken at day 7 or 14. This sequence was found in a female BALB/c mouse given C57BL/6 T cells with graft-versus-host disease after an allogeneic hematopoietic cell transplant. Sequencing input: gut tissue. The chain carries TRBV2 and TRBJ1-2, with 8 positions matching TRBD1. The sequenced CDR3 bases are TGTGCCAGCAGCCAAGATCTACCAGGGGGCGCAAACTCCGACTACACC. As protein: CASSQDLPGGANSDYT. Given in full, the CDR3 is CASSQDLPGGANSDYTF.